What follows describes a single TCR beta chain. Its antigen is unidentified. The data are from a study of Ad26.COV2.S vaccination and SARS-CoV-2 variants. Study-wide background: Donor had been placed in the Ad26.COV2.S arm of the COV1001 trial. Study-wide points: TCR breadth and depth analyses may have underestimated total T cell responses.

Treatment specified: 15 to 20 received Ad26.COV2.S at low or high dose, single or two shots; several received placebo; per-sample allocation not given. After the first vaccine or placebo injection, samples were drawn on day 63. Profiling relied on immunoSEQ multiplex PCR, and the TCRdb table lists in-frame clones only, not all of them. The top ten hold 1.7% of the sample, which has approximately 460,000 clones, 80% to 90% seen once. The specimen comprised peripheral blood, sampled in a trial of Ad26.COV2.S vaccine versus placebo. The sequence was obtained from a person between 18 and 60 years old who received the Ad26.COV2.S COVID-19 vaccine or a placebo.

The CDR3 protein is CASSPPSGGLYEQYF. The CDR3 bases are TGTGCCAGCAGTCCCCCCTCGGGAGGTTTGTACGAGCAGTACTTC. The J gene is TRBJ2-7, the V gene TRBV28, with TRBD2 identical over 7 bases. The CDR3 loop spans 15 amino acids. After removal of 5 bases from V and 4 bases from J, the junction contained 11 bases not matched to a gene. Germline-derived CDR1 and CDR2 are MDHEN and SYDVKM.